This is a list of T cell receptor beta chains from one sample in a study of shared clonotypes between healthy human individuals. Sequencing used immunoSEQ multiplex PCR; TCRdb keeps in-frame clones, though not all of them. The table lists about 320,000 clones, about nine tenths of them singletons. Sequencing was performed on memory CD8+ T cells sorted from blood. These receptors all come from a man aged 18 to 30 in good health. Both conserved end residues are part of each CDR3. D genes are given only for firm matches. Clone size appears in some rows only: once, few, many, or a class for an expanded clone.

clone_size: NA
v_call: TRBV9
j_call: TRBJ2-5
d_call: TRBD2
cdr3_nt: TGTGCCAGCAGCGTAGGTTCGCGGGAGGGGTACCAAGAGACCCAGTACTTC
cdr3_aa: CASSVGSREGYQETQYF

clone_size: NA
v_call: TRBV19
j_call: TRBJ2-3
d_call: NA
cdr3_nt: TGTGCCAGTAATAGTTACGAGGGAGCTAGCACAGATACGCAGTATTTT
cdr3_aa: CASNSYEGASTDTQYF

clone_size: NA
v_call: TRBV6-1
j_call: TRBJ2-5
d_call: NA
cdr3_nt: TGTGCCAGCAGTGAAAATCCAACCGGCCAAGAGACCCAGTACTTC
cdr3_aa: CASSENPTGQETQYF

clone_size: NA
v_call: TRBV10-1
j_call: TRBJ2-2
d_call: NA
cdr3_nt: TGCGCCAGCAGTGAGTCGGGGGGCACCGGGGAGCTGTTTTTT
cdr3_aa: CASSESGGTGELFF

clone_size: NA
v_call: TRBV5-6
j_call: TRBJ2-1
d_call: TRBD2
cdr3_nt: TGTGCCAGCAGCTCGACTAGCTTTGAGCAGTTCTTC
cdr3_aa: CASSSTSFEQFF

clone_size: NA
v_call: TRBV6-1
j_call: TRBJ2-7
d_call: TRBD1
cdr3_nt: TGTGCCAGCAGTTTCGGGGCAGGGGGCGAGCAGTACTTC
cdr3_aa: CASSFGAGGEQYF

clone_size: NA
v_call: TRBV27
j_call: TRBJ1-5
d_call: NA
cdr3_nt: TGTGCCAGCAGTCCCCGTGGACAAAGCAATCAGCCCCAGCATTTT
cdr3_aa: CASSPRGQSNQPQHF

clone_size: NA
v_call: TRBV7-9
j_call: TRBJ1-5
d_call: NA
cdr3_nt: TGTGCCAGCAGCTTAGCGAAGCAGCCCCAGCATTTT
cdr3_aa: CASSLAKQPQHF

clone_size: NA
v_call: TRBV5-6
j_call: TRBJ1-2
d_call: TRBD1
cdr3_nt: TGTGCCAGCAGCCCGGGACAGGGGACCTATGGCTACACCTTC
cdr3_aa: CASSPGQGTYGYTF

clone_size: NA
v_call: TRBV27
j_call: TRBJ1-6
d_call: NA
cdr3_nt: TGTGCCAGCAGTTCGCTCGGTGGGTCCTATAATTCACCCCTCCACTTT
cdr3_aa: CASSSLGGSYNSPLHF

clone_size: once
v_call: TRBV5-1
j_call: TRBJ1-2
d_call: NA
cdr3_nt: TGCGCCAGCAGCCCGACTAACGCGGCCTATGGCTACACCTTC
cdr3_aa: CASSPTNAAYGYTF

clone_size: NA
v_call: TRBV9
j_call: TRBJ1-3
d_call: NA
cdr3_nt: TGTGCCAGCAGTGATCTTACAGGGACTGGAAACACCATATATTTT
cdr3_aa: CASSDLTGTGNTIYF

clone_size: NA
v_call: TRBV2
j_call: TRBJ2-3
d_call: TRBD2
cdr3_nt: TGTGCCAGCACAGGACTAGCGGGTGTATCTAGCACAGATACGCAGTATTTT
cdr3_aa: CASTGLAGVSSTDTQYF

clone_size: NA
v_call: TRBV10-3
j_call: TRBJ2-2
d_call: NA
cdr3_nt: TGTGCCATCAGTGAGCATGCGGACACCGGGGAGCTGTTTTTT
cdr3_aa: CAISEHADTGELFF

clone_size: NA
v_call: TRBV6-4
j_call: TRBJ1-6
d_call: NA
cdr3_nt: TGTGCCAGCAGTGACTCGACGGATAATTCACCCCTCCACTTT
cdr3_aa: CASSDSTDNSPLHF

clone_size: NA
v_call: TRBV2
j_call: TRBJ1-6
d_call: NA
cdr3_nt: TGTGCCAGCATAAAGTTGGGGGGTCTTAAACGTTCACCCCTCCACTTT
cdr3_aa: CASIKLGGLKRSPLHF

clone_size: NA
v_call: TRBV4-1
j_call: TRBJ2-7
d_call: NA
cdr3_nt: TGCGCCAGCAGCCCGGGGGGCGCGGGATCAACCTACGAGCAGTACTTC
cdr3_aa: CASSPGGAGSTYEQYF

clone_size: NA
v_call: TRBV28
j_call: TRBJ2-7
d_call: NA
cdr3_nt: TGTGCCAGCAGGCTCAGGGGCTCCTACGAGCAGTACTTC
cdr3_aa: CASRLRGSYEQYF

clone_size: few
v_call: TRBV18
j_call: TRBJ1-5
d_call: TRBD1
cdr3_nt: TGTGCCAGCTCAAAAGAGGGACAGAGTAGCAATCAGCCCCAGCATTTT
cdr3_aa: CASSKEGQSSNQPQHF

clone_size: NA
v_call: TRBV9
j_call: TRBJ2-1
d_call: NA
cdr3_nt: TGTGCCAGCAGCGTAGGTGCGGGGAGCTCCTACAATGAGCAGTTCTTC
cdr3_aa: CASSVGAGSSYNEQFF

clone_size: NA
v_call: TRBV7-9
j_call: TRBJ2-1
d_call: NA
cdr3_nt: TGTGCCAGCAGCTTAGGCTCGGTAGCGGCATACAATGAGCAGTTCTTC
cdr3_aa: CASSLGSVAAYNEQFF

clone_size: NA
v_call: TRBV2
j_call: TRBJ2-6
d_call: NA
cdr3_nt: TGTGCCAGCAGTGGGCCCCGGTACTCTGGGGCCAACGTCCTGACTTTC
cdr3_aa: CASSGPRYSGANVLTF

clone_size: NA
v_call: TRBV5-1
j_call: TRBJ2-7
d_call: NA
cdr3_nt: TGCGCCAGCAGCTTGAATTCAGTGTCGGGTTACGAGCAGTACTTC
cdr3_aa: CASSLNSVSGYEQYF

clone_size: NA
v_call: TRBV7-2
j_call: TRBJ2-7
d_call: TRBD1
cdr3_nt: TGTGCCAGCAGCCCAGGGGGGACAGGGGTCTACGAGCAGTACTTC
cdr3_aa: CASSPGGTGVYEQYF

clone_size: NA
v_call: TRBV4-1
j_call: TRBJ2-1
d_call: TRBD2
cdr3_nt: TGCGCCAGCAGCGTTGGACTAGCGGGAGGGCAGTTCTTC
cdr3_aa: CASSVGLAGGQFF

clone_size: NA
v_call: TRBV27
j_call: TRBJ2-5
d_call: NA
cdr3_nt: TGTGCCAGCAGTTTATCGGGCCACCAAGAGACCCAGTACTTC
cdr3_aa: CASSLSGHQETQYF

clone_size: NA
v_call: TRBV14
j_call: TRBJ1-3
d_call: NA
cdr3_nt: TGTGCCAGCAGCCAGCTACAGAGCTCGTCTGGAAACACCATATATTTT
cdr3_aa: CASSQLQSSSGNTIYF

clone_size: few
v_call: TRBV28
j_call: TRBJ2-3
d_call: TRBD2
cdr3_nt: TGTGCCAGCAGTCTTCGGACTAGCGGGGGAACTAGCACAGATACGCAGTATTTT
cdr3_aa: CASSLRTSGGTSTDTQYF

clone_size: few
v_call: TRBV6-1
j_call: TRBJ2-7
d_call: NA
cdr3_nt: TGTGCCAGCAGTGAATTCCCCGCCCCCTACGAGCAGTACTTC
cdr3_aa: CASSEFPAPYEQYF

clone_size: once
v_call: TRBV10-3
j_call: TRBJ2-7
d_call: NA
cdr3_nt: TGTGCCATCAGTGAGTCCCCGGCTTCGGGCGAGCAGTACTTC
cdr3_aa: CAISESPASGEQYF

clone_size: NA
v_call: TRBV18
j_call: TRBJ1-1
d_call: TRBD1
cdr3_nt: TGTGCCAGCTCCGCCAGACAGGGAGAAGGCACTGAAGCTTTCTTT
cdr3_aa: CASSARQGEGTEAFF

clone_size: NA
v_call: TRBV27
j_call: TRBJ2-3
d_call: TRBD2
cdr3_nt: TGTGCCAGCAGTTTGTCGGGGGGGGCGGCAGATACGCAGTATTTT
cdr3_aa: CASSLSGGAADTQYF

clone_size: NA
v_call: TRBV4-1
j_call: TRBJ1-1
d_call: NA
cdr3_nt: TGCGCCAGCAGCCAATCTCCGACAGGGAACACTGAAGCTTTCTTT
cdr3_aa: CASSQSPTGNTEAFF